The present T cell receptor (beta chain) was sequenced within a study of T cells in Graves' hyperthyroidism and ophthalmopathy. Study outcomes and limitations: The model predicted ophthalmopathy a median around seven months before onset. A model of 13 V-J pairs discriminated ophthalmopathy from stable hyperthyroidism.

Using RNA transcripts as the source, TCR beta CDR3 regions were amplified. Using the HTBI primer set, a first-round RT-PCR was run on the TCR CDR3. Via MiXCR, TCRdb re-called the multiplex PCR reads, giving one row per CDR3 protein. The sample shows 640,000 or so distinct CDR3 sequences, 11% to 15% of them seen only once. The PBMCs were sourced from fresh peripheral blood (around 10 ml). CDR3 length: 15 residues. CDR1 and CDR2 from the germline V gene are SGHVS and FNYEAQ. The V and J ends lost 5 bases and 0 bases respectively, with 13 bases between them. The table lists this clonotype with many counts. Antigen specificity is unknown.

The TCR sequence derives from a woman in her late teens or twenties with Graves' ophthalmopathy. Sample: blood. This chain joins TRBV7-6 and TRBJ1-1, with a possible D match to TRBD1 (5 bases). In DNA, the CDR3 is TGTGCCAGCAGCCCAGGGAATGGGGTGAACACTGAAGCTTTCTTT. It yields the protein CASSPGNGVNTEAFF.